These 4 T cell receptor beta chains were all obtained from the same sample, sequenced in a study of control samples from healthy donors and cancer patients. Profiling relied on immunoSEQ multiplex PCR, and the TCRdb table lists in-frame clones only, not all of them. The sample has 85,000 to 100,000 clones, approximately 82% seen once. The sequenced sample consisted of blood. The source is a man aged 55 to 70 in good health.

The chain carries TRBV5-1 and TRBJ2-7; TRBD2 might be the D (5 bases). Trimming removed 1 base from V and 3 bases from J, with 14 bases in between. The CDR3 consists of 15 residues. Per the germline V gene, CDR1 is SGHRS and CDR2 is YFSETQ. The CDR3 nucleotides are TGCGCCAGCAGCTTGAGCGGAACCAGAATCTACGAGCAGTACTTC. Encoded protein: CASSLSGTRIYEQYF.

The chain recombines TRBV5-1 with TRBJ2-3; D is possibly TRBD1 or TRBD2 (7 bases each). There are 17 residues in the CDR3. CDR1 is SGHRS, CDR2 YFSETQ, per germline. The germline V and J ends were trimmed by 4 bases and 1 base, with 19 bases remaining between them. The CDR3 coding sequence is TGCGCCAGCAGCATCACCCCAGGGGGGGCCGGCACAGATACGCAGTATTTT. This codes for CASSITPGGAGTDTQYF. Together with reference TRBV5-1 and TRBJ2-3, the CDR3 gives the full variable domain: KAGVTQTPRYLIKTRGQQVTLSCSPISGHRSVSWYQQTPGQGLQFLFEYFSETQRNKGNFPGRFSGRQFSNSRSEMNVSTLELGDSALYLCASSITPGGAGTDTQYFGPGTRLTVL.

The genes are TRBV3-1 (or the pseudogene TRBV3-2) and TRBJ2-1, with no clear D. CDR3 length equals 13 residues. Germline V gene sequence: CDR1 LGHDT, CDR2 YNNKEL (reference sequence). V was cut by 0 bases and J by 8 bases, with 8 bases left in between. CDR3 nucleotide sequence: TGTGCCAGCAGCCAAGACCTGTTGGATGAGCAGTTCTTC. Protein product: CASSQDLLDEQFF.

V is TRBV27 and J is TRBJ2-7; 7 nucleotides line up with TRBD1. CDR3 length equals 14 residues. Trimming took 5 bases from V and 5 from J; bases not matched to a gene: 9. From germline, CDR1 is MNHEY and CDR2 SMNVEV (reference sequence). This CDR3 is CASSRPGQPHEQYF. The CDR3 coding sequence is TGTGCCAGCAGTCGACCGGGACAGCCCCACGAGCAGTACTTC.